Below are 10 T cell receptor beta chains sequenced from a single sample in a study of OX40 agonist ivuxolimab in advanced cancers. The assay was immunoSEQ multiplex PCR, and TCRdb's table has in-frame clones only and misses some. The sample shows about 25,000 clones, just over 90% of them seen only once. The source was CD4+ or CD8+ T cells sorted from blood, collected in a trial of the OX40 agonist ivuxolimab. These receptors all come from an adult with an advanced solid tumor such as melanoma, head and neck, liver or kidney cancer.

The chain uses TRBV5-1 and TRBJ2-5, with a tentative D call TRBD2 (5 bases). CDR1 is SGHRS, CDR2 YFSETQ, per germline. V shed 5 bases and J shed 2 bases, with 19 bases lying between them. The CDR3 has 16 residues. DNA for the CDR3: TGCGCCAGCAGTCACGCGGGTGTCAGAAATCAAGAGACCCAGTACTTC. Translating it yields CASSHAGVRNQETQYF.

This rearrangement joins TRBV6-5 to TRBJ2-1; D not resolved. Trimming removed 5 bases from V and 7 bases from J, with 18 bases in between. There are 15 residues in the CDR3. CDR1 and CDR2 from the germline V gene are MNHEY and SVGAGI. The CDR3 DNA reads TGTGCCAGCAGTCTTTCTTCCGGAGCCGGGAATGAGCAGTTCTTC. Its translation: CASSLSSGAGNEQFF.

V usage is TRBV9 and J usage is TRBJ2-1, with 7 bases matching TRBD1. This CDR3 spans 14 amino acids. Trimming took 6 bases from V and 4 from J; bases not matched to a gene: 7. Germline V lookup: CDR1 SGDLS, CDR2 YYNGEE. This CDR3 reads CASTSGQKYNEQFF. As DNA, the CDR3 is TGTGCCAGCACGTCGGGACAGAAGTACAATGAGCAGTTCTTC. Full variable domain (remainder filled in from reference TRBV9 and TRBJ2-1): DSGVTQTPKHLITATGQRVTLRCSPRSGDLSVYWYQQSLDQGLQFLIQYYNGEERAKGNILERFSAQQFPDLHSELNLSSLELGDSALYFCASTSGQKYNEQFFGPGTRLTVL.

This clone was seen once. This chain links TRBV7-9 with TRBJ2-2; 8 nucleotides match TRBD1. Germline V CDR1 and CDR2: SEHNR, FQNEAQ (reference sequence). V lost 4 bases to trimming and J lost 0 bases; unmatched junction nucleotides: 1. The CDR3 has 15 residues. Written as DNA, the CDR3 is TGTGCCAGCAGCTCGACAGGGGCGAACACCGGGGAGCTGTTTTTT. Protein: CASSSTGANTGELFF. The complete variable domain, with remaining parts taken from reference TRBV7-9 and TRBJ2-2, reads DTGVSQNPRHKITKRGQNVTFRCDPISEHNRLYWYRQTLGQGPEFLTYFQNEAQLEKSRLLSDRFSAERPKGSFSTLEIQRTEQGDSAMYLCASSSTGANTGELFFGEGSRLTVL.

The chain recombines TRBV9 with TRBJ2-1; D may be TRBD2 (5 bases). The CDR3 runs 14 residues. CDR1 and CDR2 (germline): SGDLS, YYNGEE. V lost 0 bases and J lost 1, with 5 bases in between. This CDR3 reads CASSVGGSYNEQFF. In nucleotides, the CDR3 is TGTGCCAGCAGCGTAGGAGGGTCCTACAATGAGCAGTTCTTC.

J is TRBJ2-7 and V is TRBV5-1; TRBD1 aligns across 7 bases. In germline, CDR1 is SGHRS, CDR2 YFSETQ. The CDR3 is made up of 15 amino acids. V was pared by 5 bases and J by 0 bases, with 8 bases of the junction left unmatched. This chain's CDR3 is CASRLDRENSYEQYF. Written as DNA, the CDR3 is TGCGCCAGCAGACTAGACAGGGAGAACTCCTACGAGCAGTACTTC.

This clone showed up just once. V and J are TRBV28 and TRBJ1-3; unclear D gene. The germline V gene encodes CDR1 MDHEN and CDR2 SYDVKM. This CDR3 spans 12 amino acids. Trimming pared 6 bases from V and 0 bases from J, leaving 3 bases between. The CDR3 bases are TGTGCCAGCAGGGTCTCTGGAAACACCATATATTTT. Translating gives CASRVSGNTIYF.

V and J are TRBV4-1 and TRBJ2-1; weak D call: TRBD2 (6 bases). The CDR3 is 15 amino acids. Germline CDR1 MGHRA, CDR2 YSYEKL. Trimming cost V 1 base and J 2 bases, with 9 bases left between them. Here the CDR3 reads CASSQGGTAYNEQFF. The CDR3 bases are TGCGCCAGCAGCCAAGGAGGGACTGCCTACAATGAGCAGTTCTTC.

The V and J genes are TRBV10-2 and TRBJ1-1, with no clear D. Germline V CDR1 and CDR2: WSHSY, SAAADI. Trimming removed 7 bases at V and 2 bases at J, with 11 bases between. This CDR3 has 13 amino acids. For the CDR3, the DNA is TGCGCCAGCATTGGACGGGAAAACACTGAAGCTTTCTTT. Translated: CASIGRENTEAFF.

This chain uses TRBV6-5 with TRBJ2-7; D is ambiguous. CDR1 is MNHEY and CDR2 is SVGAGI in the germline V gene. Between the trimmed V and J ends, which lost 1 base and 6 bases, there was a span of 10 bases. The CDR3 runs to 13 residues. This CDR3 is CASSYYDHGEQYF. The CDR3 nucleotides are TGTGCCAGCAGTTACTACGATCATGGCGAGCAGTACTTC.